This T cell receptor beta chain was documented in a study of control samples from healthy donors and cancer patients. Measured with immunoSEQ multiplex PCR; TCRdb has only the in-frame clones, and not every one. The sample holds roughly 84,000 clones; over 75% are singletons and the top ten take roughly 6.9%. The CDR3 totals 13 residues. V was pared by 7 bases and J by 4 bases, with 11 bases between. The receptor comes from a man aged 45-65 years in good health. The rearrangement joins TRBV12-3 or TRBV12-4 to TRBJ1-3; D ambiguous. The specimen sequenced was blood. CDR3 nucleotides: TGTGCCAGCATGGGCCGAGAAGGAAACACCATATATTTT. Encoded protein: CASMGREGNTIYF.